This TCR beta chain stems from a study of post-analysis software for immune sequencing data. About the study: Clinical courses comprised relapsing-remitting, secondary progressive and progressive-relapsing multiple sclerosis.

Findings and caveats of the study: The five TRBV segments detected at higher frequency in patients than in controls included TRBV5-6, TRBV5-1 and TRBV20-1.

This CDR3 has 15 amino acids. The V and J ends lost 1 base and 0 bases respectively, with 10 bases between them. Germline CDR1 and CDR2: LGHNA and YNFKEQ. TCR beta cDNA libraries had unique molecular identifiers. MiXCR was run by TCRdb on the PCR reads, yielding one entry per CDR3 protein. This sample has some 890,000 distinct CDR3 sequences, with around 53% found just once. This clonotype is a singleton in its sample. The target antigen is unknown. The rearrangement uses TRBV4-2 and TRBJ2-7; D is unclear. The origin of this receptor is a girl under 18 with multiple sclerosis. The sample consisted of blood. The CDR3 nucleotides read TGTGCCAGCAGCCAAGGAGACCGCAGCTCCTACGAGCAGTACTTC. This translates into CASSQGDRSSYEQYF.